A selection of T cell receptor beta chains follows, all from one sample in a study of blood T cells in healthy people across ages. TCRdb fed the 5' RACE reads into MiXCR, producing one record per CDR3 protein. The sample lists approximately 1.5 million distinct CDR3 sequences; roughly a third were seen once. Sequencing input: blood. These receptors all stem from a woman aged 25 to 39 in good health. Each CDR3 is given with its conserved first and last residue. D genes are given only for firm matches. The size field is filled for only some rows; it gives once, few, many or a size class.

V gene	D gene	clone size	J gene	CDR3 protein	CDR3 DNA
TRBV29-1	NA	few	TRBJ2-5	CSVDASGGETQYF	TGCAGCGTCGACGCCTCGGGTGGGGAGACCCAGTACTTC
TRBV15	NA	NA	TRBJ1-1	CATDPGDLGNTEAFF	TGTGCCACCGACCCAGGGGATTTGGGGAACACTGAAGCTTTCTTT
TRBV7-2	NA	NA	TRBJ2-5	CASSLGGSEKTQYF	TGTGCCAGCAGCTTAGGCGGGTCAGAGAAGACCCAGTACTTC
TRBV13	NA	NA	TRBJ1-1	CASGYNLNTEAFF	TGTGCCAGCGGCTACAATCTTAACACTGAAGCTTTCTTT
TRBV10-3	TRBD1	few	TRBJ2-3	CAISGDRNTDTQYF	TGTGCCATCAGTGGGGACAGAAACACAGATACGCAGTATTTT
TRBV20-1	NA	few	TRBJ2-7	CSARDVTVGGRHEQYF	TGCAGTGCTAGAGACGTCACCGTAGGGGGTCGCCACGAGCAGTACTTC
TRBV7-2	TRBD1	NA	TRBJ2-5	CASSLVGTGMETQYF	TGTGCCAGCAGCTTAGTAGGGACAGGGATGGAGACCCAGTACTTC
TRBV5-1	NA	once	TRBJ2-1	CASSLDTGYYNEQFF	TGCGCCAGCAGCTTGGATACAGGGTATTACAATGAGCAGTTCTTC
TRBV6-4	NA	NA	TRBJ1-1	CASLKPRILLGTEAFF	TGTGCCAGCCTCAAACCGAGGATCCTACTAGGGACTGAAGCTTTCTTT
TRBV20-1	TRBD2	few	TRBJ2-7	CSGTSGVPYEQYF	TGCAGTGGGACTAGCGGAGTCCCCTACGAACAGTACTTC
TRBV4-1	TRBD1	few	TRBJ1-4	CASSQTRDRGGRTNEKLFF	TGCGCCAGCAGCCAAACCCGGGACAGGGGTGGAAGGACTAATGAAAAACTGTTTTTT
TRBV7-6	NA	NA	TRBJ1-1	CASSDPGVGEAFF	TGTGCCAGCAGCGACCCGGGGGTAGGGGAAGCTTTCTTT
TRBV7-9	NA	many	TRBJ1-2	CASSLEVGGIGYTF	TGTGCCAGCAGCTTAGAAGTAGGGGGAATCGGCTACACCTTC
TRBV7-9	NA	few	TRBJ2-7	CASSSTRLDEQYF	TGTGCCAGCAGTTCTACTAGATTGGACGAGCAGTACTTC
TRBV18	NA	NA	TRBJ2-5	CASSPNVQETQYF	TGTGCCAGCTCACCAAACGTCCAAGAGACCCAGTACTTC
TRBV10-2	NA	few	TRBJ1-1	CASKSGGSSTEAFF	TGCGCCAGCAAGTCCGGAGGCTCGAGTACTGAAGCTTTCTTT
TRBV13	NA	many	TRBJ2-7	CASRSGGQEQYF	TGTGCCAGCAGATCGGGGGGACAGGAGCAGTACTTC
TRBV9	NA	few	TRBJ2-3	CASTPVTDTQYF	TGTGCCAGCACCCCGGTGACAGATACGCAGTATTTT
TRBV27	NA	NA	TRBJ2-7	CASSFNQKRTHQPIEQYF	TGTGCCAGTAGTTTTAATCAAAAAAGGACTCATCAACCGATTGAGCAGTACTTC
TRBV5-1	NA	few	TRBJ2-1	CASSLANRRDEQFF	TGCGCCAGCAGCTTGGCAAACAGAAGGGATGAGCAGTTCTTC
TRBV28	NA	few	TRBJ2-7	CASSSNAKTTPLEQYF	TGTGCCAGCAGTTCCAATGCTAAGACCACCCCCTTGGAGCAGTACTTC
TRBV29-1	NA	few	TRBJ1-5	CSVEVGGQPQHF	TGCAGCGTTGAAGTAGGTGGTCAGCCCCAGCATTTT
TRBV6-5	NA	NA	TRBJ2-5	CANSPGPEGRETRYF	TGTGCCAACAGTCCGGGCCCAGAGGGGCGAGAGACCCGGTACTTC
TRBV27	NA	few	TRBJ2-7	CASWDGPYEQYF	TGTGCCAGCTGGGATGGCCCCTACGAGCAGTACTTC
TRBV7-2	TRBD2	few	TRBJ2-7	CASSEMTSSYEQYF	TGTGCCAGCAGCGAAATGACTAGCAGCTACGAGCAGTACTTC
TRBV18	TRBD1	NA	TRBJ2-1	CASSPVDRGGGEQFF	TGTGCCAGCTCACCCGTGGACAGGGGAGGTGGTGAGCAGTTCTTC
TRBV30	NA	many	TRBJ1-2	CALIKNYGYTF	TGTGCCCTCATTAAAAACTATGGCTACACCTTC
TRBV7-9	TRBD1	few	TRBJ1-2	CASSQGTGGDGYTF	TGTGCCAGCAGTCAAGGGACAGGTGGGGATGGCTACACCTTC
TRBV3-1	NA	NA	TRBJ1-2	CASSQDLGGHTF	TGTGCCAGCAGCCAAGATCTGGGGGGGCACACCTTC
TRBV20-1	NA	NA	TRBJ2-7	CSAISGLFSYEQYF	TGCAGTGCTATCAGCGGACTATTCTCCTACGAGCAGTACTTC
TRBV3-1	TRBD2	few	TRBJ2-1	CASSPFLPGLGGRNEQFF	TGTGCCAGCAGCCCTTTTTTACCGGGACTAGGGGGTCGCAATGAGCAGTTCTTC
TRBV6-1	TRBD1	few	TRBJ2-4	CASKTGTGSRSGQYF	TGTGCCAGCAAGACCGGGACAGGGAGCAGAAGTGGGCAGTACTTC
TRBV27	TRBD2	NA	TRBJ2-1	CAGSLGLAGGPRADEQFF	TGTGCCGGCAGTTTGGGACTAGCGGGAGGCCCCCGGGCGGATGAGCAGTTCTTC
TRBV20-1	NA	few	TRBJ2-3	CSASNRLAAYTDTQYF	TGCAGTGCTAGCAATAGATTAGCGGCCTACACAGATACGCAGTATTTT
TRBV5-1	NA	NA	TRBJ1-1	CASSLDPGPKLTEAFF	TGCGCCAGCAGCTTGGATCCTGGCCCCAAGCTCACTGAAGCTTTCTTT
TRBV7-9	NA	NA	TRBJ1-1	CASGIRHFNTEAFF	TGTGCCAGCGGCATAAGGCACTTCAACACTGAAGCTTTCTTT
TRBV18	TRBD1	few	TRBJ2-7	CASSPPTGSSYEQYF	TGTGCCAGCTCACCACCGACAGGGAGCTCCTACGAGCAGTACTTC
TRBV7-6	TRBD2	few	TRBJ2-5	CASSLGLSSGGAVQYF	TGTGCCAGCAGCTTGGGCCTCTCTAGCGGGGGGGCCGTCCAGTACTTC
TRBV4-1	TRBD1	once	TRBJ1-4	CASSQGRDSNEKLFF	TGCGCCAGCAGTCAGGGGAGGGACAGTAATGAAAAACTGTTTTTT